These 20 T cell receptor beta chains were sequenced from one sample in a study of tissue T cells after allogeneic stem cell transplantation. The data were produced by immunoSEQ multiplex PCR, yet TCRdb's version contains in-frame clones alone and is incomplete. The sample lists over 45,000 clones, over 70% seen once, with approximately 0.59% in the top ten. Sequenced sample: sorted cells pooled from one or two spleens. The receptors derive from a pool of C57BL/6 mice in good health.

In the case of this clone: The genes and germline here are from mouse. The read halts 1 residue ahead of the CDR3 end, with the missing end drawn from the germline J gene. The rearrangement joins TRBV30 to TRBJ1-5, with D possibly TRBD1 on 6 matching bases. The germline V and J ends were trimmed by 1 base and 5 bases, with 6 bases remaining between them. CDR1 is SQVVS, CDR2 ANEGSEA, per germline. The CDR3 has 12 amino acids. The sequenced part of the CDR3 DNA is TGTAGTTCTAGAGGGACAGACCAGGCTCCGCTT. Its translation is CSSRGTDQAPL. The whole CDR3 reads CSSRGTDQAPLF. The full variable domain, rest sourced from reference TRBV30 and TRBJ1-5, is SVLLYQKPNRDICQSGTSLKIQCVADSQVVSMFWYQQFQEQSLMLMATANEGSEATYESGFTKDKFPISRPNLTFSTLTVNNARPGDSSIYFCSSRGTDQAPLFGEGTRLSVL.

About this clone: The listed genes are named as in mouse. The CDR3 end is not reached by the read, which stops 1 residue before it; the germline J gene fills it in. V and J are TRBV5 and TRBJ2-5; the D is unclear. The CDR3 spans 13 residues. Trimming cost V 4 bases and J 1 base, with 6 bases left between them. CDR1 is LGHNA and CDR2 is YNLKQL in the germline V gene (reference sequence). The CDR3 protein is CASSPPDQDTQYF. The part of the CDR3 DNA that was read is TGTGCCAGCAGCCCCCCGGACCAAGACACCCAGTAC.

About this clone: Genes here carry mouse names. The CDR3 end lies 1 residue beyond the end of the read and is filled in from the germline J gene. The gene calls are TRBV13-2 and TRBJ2-5; the match to TRBD2 covers 11 bases. The V gene's germline CDR1 is NNHNN and CDR2 SYGAGS (reference sequence). The CDR3 loop spans 15 amino acids. V gave up 2 bases and J gave up 5 bases; unmatched junction bases: 4. The CDR3 sequence: CASGDGLGGGDTQYF. CDR3 DNA, as far as it was read: TGTGCCAGCGGTGACGGACTGGGGGGAGGAGACACCCAGTAC.

A note on this clone: Mouse names are used for the genes. Sequencing ends 1 residue short of the CDR3 end; the germline J gene provides the rest. J is TRBJ1-3 and V is TRBV13-2, with TRBD1 matching 9 bases. Losses at the gene ends were 5 bases for V and 3 bases for J; bases not matched to a gene: 0. The CDR3 contains 13 residues. The germline CDR1 and CDR2 sequences are NNHNN and SYGAGS (reference sequence). Incomplete CDR3 DNA: TGTGCCAGCGGGGGACAGGGTGGAAATACGCTCTAT. This gives the protein CASGGQGGNTLY. The complete CDR3 protein is CASGGQGGNTLYF.

This clone was seen a handful of times. Germline and genes here are mouse. The read falls 1 residue short of the CDR3 end, and the missing part is taken from the germline J gene. Other DNA sequences in the sample encode the same CDR3. V and J are TRBV1 and TRBJ2-7; TRBD1 agrees at 10 bases. The CDR3 runs to 14 residues. V lost 1 base to trimming and J lost 3 bases; unmatched junction nucleotides: 0. In germline, CDR1 is NSQYPW, CDR2 LRSPGD (reference sequence). The sequenced part of the CDR3 DNA is TGCACCTGCAGTGCAGGGACAGGGGGCTATGAACAGTAC. Encoded protein: CTCSAGTGGYEQY. In full, the CDR3 is CTCSAGTGGYEQYF.

A word on this clone: The germline and genes are mouse ones. The read terminates 1 residue ahead of where the CDR3 ends, so the germline J gene completes it. The gene calls are TRBV31 and TRBJ2-7; 8 nucleotides align to TRBD2. This CDR3 has 15 amino acids. The junction had 6 bases not matched to a gene; V was cut back by 2 bases and J by 0 bases. Germline-derived CDR1 and CDR2 are GKSSPN and SITVG. Incomplete CDR3 DNA: TGTGCCTGGAGTGAGCAGTGGGGGGGCTCCTATGAACAGTAC. Residues: CAWSEQWGGSYEQY. The whole CDR3 sequence reads CAWSEQWGGSYEQYF.

Notes on this clone: The germline and genes are mouse ones. The CDR3 goes on 1 residue after the read ends, and that part is filled in from the germline J gene. This chain links TRBV26 with TRBJ2-5, with D possibly being TRBD1 (5 bases). The CDR3 consists of 13 residues. Germline V gene data show CDR1 as KGHPV and CDR2 as FQNQEV (reference sequence). The V end lost 4 bases, the J end lost 0 bases, and 5 bases lay between the germline ends. CDR3 in amino acids: CASSQGNQDTQYF. The part of the CDR3 DNA that was read is TGTGCCAGCAGTCAGGGGAACCAAGACACCCAGTAC.

A remark on this clone: Mouse gene names and germline throughout. The read falls 1 residue short of the CDR3 end, and the missing part is taken from the germline J gene. The rearrangement joins TRBV12-2 to TRBJ2-7, with 11 bases that match TRBD2. V shed 2 bases and J 6 bases; nucleotides not matched to a gene: 8. CDR3 length: 15 residues. CDR1 is SGHLS, CDR2 HYDKME, per germline. The part of the CDR3 DNA that was read is TGTGCCAGCTCTCCCAACTGGGGGGGCGAGGTTGAACAGTAC. Its protein is CASSPNWGGEVEQY. The CDR3 in full is CASSPNWGGEVEQYF.

Details on this clone: Gene names follow the mouse nomenclature. The read terminates 1 residue ahead of where the CDR3 ends, so the germline J gene completes it. The chain is built from TRBV24 and TRBJ1-2, with D possibly being TRBD1 (5 bases). The V end was cut by 2 bases, the J end by 0 bases, with 10 bases between. The CDR3 loop spans 15 amino acids. The germline V gene encodes CDR1 KGHTA and CDR2 FRNEEI. CDR3 bases read: TGTGCCAGCAGTCTGAGGGGCCGCCCAAACTCCGACTACACC. Translated, it gives CASSLRGRPNSDYT. The complete CDR3 protein is CASSLRGRPNSDYTF.

To note about this clone: These gene names are mouse names. The read comes to an end 1 residue before the CDR3 does, leaving the germline J gene to fill in the end. The chain is built from TRBV16 and TRBJ2-1, with TRBD1 matching 9 bases. Per germline, CDR1 SGHSA and CDR2 FRNQAP. This CDR3 has 15 amino acids. Losses at the gene ends were 4 bases for V and 4 bases for J; bases not matched to a gene: 5. The covered CDR3 bases are TGTGCAAGCAGCTCCACAGGGGGCGGGTATGCTGAGCAGTTC. It specifies CASSSTGGGYAEQF. The full CDR3 protein reads CASSSTGGGYAEQFF.

Points on this clone: Here the gene names and germline are mouse. The read finishes 1 residue shy of the CDR3 end, and the germline J gene is used to complete it. This chain links TRBV3 with TRBJ1-2; D not certain. Germline lookup yields CDR1 SNHLY and CDR2 FYNGKV (reference sequence). Trimming cost V 7 bases and J 0 bases, with 9 bases left between them. The CDR3 has 13 amino acids. The DNA read from the CDR3 is TGTGCCAGCACCGCCACACCAAACTCCGACTACACC. Translating it yields CASTATPNSDYT. In full, the CDR3 is CASTATPNSDYTF.

Worth noting for this clone: The genes are named according to mouse. The CDR3 end falls 1 residue outside the read, so it is completed with the germline J gene. The rearrangement links TRBV5 to TRBJ2-5; no reliable D call. The CDR3 is 14 amino acids. The germline V gene has CDR1 LGHNA and CDR2 YNLKQL (reference sequence). Trimming left V 0 bases short and J 2 bases short, with 6 bases between. Incomplete CDR3 DNA: TGTGCCAGCAGCCAAGAAAATCCCCAAGACACCCAGTAC. Translating gives CASSQENPQDTQY. The entire CDR3 is CASSQENPQDTQYF.

With respect to this clone: Genes and germline come from the mouse. Sequencing ends 1 residue short of the CDR3 end; the germline J gene provides the rest. This chain uses TRBV26 with TRBJ1-1, with 7 bases fitting TRBD1. The germline gives CDR1 KGHPV, CDR2 FQNQEV (reference sequence). This CDR3 spans 13 amino acids. Losses at the gene ends were 5 bases for V and 0 bases for J; bases not matched to a gene: 0. The CDR3 DNA, read in part, is TGTGCCAGCAGTGGGACAGCAAACACAGAAGTCTTC. It is translated as CASSGTANTEVF. The entire CDR3 reads CASSGTANTEVFF. The full variable domain, rest sourced from reference TRBV26 and TRBJ1-1, is NSKVIQTPRYLVKGQGQKAKMRCIPEKGHPVVFWYQQNKNNEFKFLINFQNQEVLQQIDMTEKRFSAECPSNSPCSLEIQSSEAGDSALYLCASSGTANTEVFFGKGTRLTVV.

This clone was detected a few times. Gene names and germline match the mouse. The read ends 1 residue before the CDR3 terminus; that terminus is restored from the germline J gene. The V gene is TRBV16, the J gene TRBJ1-2; 9 bases align to TRBD1. Trimming took 1 base from V and 3 from J; bases not matched to a gene: 0. The CDR3 is 14 residues long. Germline V CDR1 and CDR2: SGHSA, FRNQAP. Partial CDR3 DNA: TGTGCAAGCAGCTTAGGGACAGGGGACTCCGACTACACC. It specifies CASSLGTGDSDYT. In full, the CDR3 is CASSLGTGDSDYTF.

For this clone: Any gene name here is a mouse gene name. From the germline J gene comes the end of the CDR3, since the read stops 1 residue before it. The chain couples TRBV13-2 to TRBJ2-3; 9 bases match TRBD2. Germline values: CDR1 NNHNN, CDR2 SYGAGS (reference sequence). J gave up 0 bases and V 3 bases, and 5 bases lay outside the gene matches. The CDR3 has 16 amino acids. Incomplete CDR3 DNA: TGTGCCAGCGGTGGGACTGGGGTAGGCAGTGCAGAAACGCTGTAT. Residues: CASGGTGVGSAETLY. The complete CDR3 protein is CASGGTGVGSAETLYF.

A remark on this clone: The germline and genes are mouse ones. The CDR3 goes on 1 residue after the read ends, and that part is filled in from the germline J gene. The chain combines TRBV3 with TRBJ2-7; D is unresolved. The CDR3 has 14 amino acids. Germline assignment: CDR1 SNHLY and CDR2 FYNGKV (reference sequence). V lost 1 base, J lost 0 bases, and 7 bases lay in between. The CDR3 here is CASSLVGLSYEQYF. The part of the CDR3 DNA that was read is TGTGCCAGCAGCTTAGTGGGTCTCTCCTATGAACAGTAC. The full variable domain, with the rest looked up from reference TRBV3 and TRBJ2-7, is GPKVLQIPSHQIIDMGQMVTLNCDPVSNHLYFYWYKQILGQQMEFLVNFYNGKVMEKSKLFKDQFSVERPDGSYFTLKIQPTALEDSAVYFCASSLVGLSYEQYFGPGTRLTVL.

As regards this clone: Genes and germline come from the mouse. The read comes to an end 1 residue before the CDR3 does, leaving the germline J gene to fill in the end. The chain employs TRBV29 and TRBJ2-1, with 7 bases lining up with TRBD1. The germline CDR1 and CDR2 sequences are MSHET and SYDVDS. V trimming: 7 bases; J trimming: 3 bases; junction bases outside the gene matches: 3. The CDR3 has 13 amino acids. CDR3: CASTRQGYAEQFF. CDR3 bases read: TGTGCTAGCACCAGACAGGGCTATGCTGAGCAGTTC.

A remark on this clone: Mouse names are used for the genes. The sequenced part of the CDR3 DNA is TGCACCTGCAGTGACAGCAACTCCGACTACACC. Translating gives CTCSDSNSDYT. In full, the CDR3 is CTCSDSNSDYTF. The chain carries TRBV1 and TRBJ1-2; D not resolved. Read data end 1 residue before the CDR3 end; the end is taken from the germline J gene. Trimming shortened V by 4 bases and J by 2 bases, and 5 bases separated the two germline ends. Germline CDR1 is NSQYPW and CDR2 is LRSPGD (reference sequence). There are 12 residues in the CDR3. Variable domain in full (rest from reference TRBV1 and TRBJ1-2): VTLLEQNPRWRLVPRGQAVNLRCILKNSQYPWMSWYQQDLQKQLQWLFTLRSPGDKEVKSLPGADYLATRVTDTELRLQVANMSQGRTLYCTCSDSNSDYTFGSGTRLLVI.

This clone has more than one count but fewer than ten. Gene names follow the mouse nomenclature. Read sequence stops 1 residue before the CDR3 end, and the germline J gene provides the missing end. The chain combines TRBV5 with TRBJ2-7, with no clear D. The germline V gene has CDR1 LGHNA and CDR2 YNLKQL (reference sequence). The CDR3 is 11 amino acids. V dropped 0 bases and J dropped 7 bases, with 4 bases sitting between them. The CDR3 loop reads CASSQEGEQYF. The CDR3 DNA, read in part, is TGTGCCAGCAGCCAAGAAGGGGAACAGTAC.

Points on this clone: The gene names given are mouse names. The read ends 1 residue shy of where the CDR3 ends; the end is completed using the germline J gene. The chain employs TRBV29 and TRBJ1-2; D gene ambiguous. The V gene lost 6 bases and the J gene lost 0 bases, with 11 bases spanning the gap. Germline V gives CDR1 MSHET, CDR2 SYDVDS. The CDR3 totals 14 residues. CDR3 residues: CASSPPLANSDYTF. CDR3 DNA, as far as it was read: TGTGCTAGCAGCCCTCCACTCGCAAACTCCGACTACACC.